This T cell receptor beta chain derives from a study of vaccination effects on CD4 cells after COVID-19. Subsequent to a culture period of around 10 days, CD4+ T cells were isolated. By PCR, the person was confirmed to have had SARS-CoV-2 infection between March and December 2020. The vaccine given was either BNT162b2 or mRNA-1273, in two doses. Sequencing used immunoSEQ multiplex PCR; TCRdb keeps in-frame clones, though not all of them. The sample consists of roughly 35,000 clones, roughly 80% of them appearing once. The V gene's germline CDR1 is SGHTA and CDR2 FQGTGA. CDR3 length equals 13 residues. V dropped 5 bases and J dropped 3 bases, with 11 bases sitting between them. For this clone: Its antigen is unknown.

V and J are TRBV7-3 and TRBJ2-7; the D gene is possibly TRBD2 (6 bases). The specimen was CD4+ T cells from PBMCs cultured without peptide, collected after COVID-19 vaccination. This TCR came from a human donor who had a prior SARS-CoV-2 infection. The CDR3 reads CASSPTGGYEQYF. Here the CDR3 DNA reads TGTGCCAGCAGCCCAACCGGGGGCTACGAGCAGTACTTC.